This T cell receptor (beta chain) was sequenced for a study of blood T cells in healthy people across ages. General study points: Unsorted PBMCs prevented conclusive naive versus antigen-experienced comparison. Estimated diversity across one million T cells was deemed an underestimate. For the donors, CMV status was unknown and possibly confounded expanded clonotype changes.

V was clipped by 2 bases and J by 2 bases, with 11 bases between them. Germline V lookup: CDR1 DFQATT, CDR2 SNEGSKA (reference sequence). The CDR3 runs 14 residues. This clonotype was seen many times. What it binds is unknown. Primed by a sample-barcoded 5' primer and a J-beta primer mix, a second PCR proceeded for about 6 to 12 cycles. Every single cDNA molecule received a tag from a template-switch adaptor with 12 random nucleotides. TCRdb re-called the 5' RACE reads with MiXCR, one entry per CDR3 protein. The sample lists around 1.5 million distinct CDR3 sequences, 59% occurring once. The sequenced sample consisted of blood. The clonotype originates from a man younger than 30 in good health. The chain employs TRBV20-1 and TRBJ2-3; D is ambiguous. The CDR3 loop is CSARYDRNTDTQYF. DNA for the CDR3: TGCAGTGCTAGATACGACCGAAACACAGATACGCAGTATTTT.